This T cell receptor (beta chain) was identified in a study of OX40 agonist ivuxolimab in advanced cancers. Background on the study: In this cohort, patients received ivuxolimab, an agonistic anti-OX40 (CD134) antibody. Partial responses were achieved by three patients, one with hepatocellular carcinoma and two with cutaneous melanoma. The study's findings and limits: Clonal expansion by week 6 occurred in CD4+ and CD8+ blood T cells (at 0.1 to 3.0 mg/kg). CD8+ T cells averaged more expanded clones than CD4+.

Assay: immunoSEQ multiplex PCR; the TCRdb copy retains only in-frame clones and omits some. The table records 35,000 or so clones, approximately 79% of them present only once. Remarks on this clone: Its antigen remains unknown.

Trimming cost V 6 bases and J 14 bases, with 18 bases left between them. The CDR3 has 12 amino acids. Germline V gives CDR1 SGHTA, CDR2 FQGNSA. Sequencing used CD4+ or CD8+ T cells sorted from blood, obtained in a trial of the OX40 agonist ivuxolimab. This chain uses TRBV7-2 with TRBJ2-3; TRBD2 might be the D (5 bases). This clonotype was obtained from an adult with an advanced solid tumor such as melanoma, head and neck, liver or kidney cancer. CDR3 in DNA: TGTGCCAGCAGTTTCCCGGCGGGCCAACGGTATTTT. This gives the protein CASSFPAGQRYF.